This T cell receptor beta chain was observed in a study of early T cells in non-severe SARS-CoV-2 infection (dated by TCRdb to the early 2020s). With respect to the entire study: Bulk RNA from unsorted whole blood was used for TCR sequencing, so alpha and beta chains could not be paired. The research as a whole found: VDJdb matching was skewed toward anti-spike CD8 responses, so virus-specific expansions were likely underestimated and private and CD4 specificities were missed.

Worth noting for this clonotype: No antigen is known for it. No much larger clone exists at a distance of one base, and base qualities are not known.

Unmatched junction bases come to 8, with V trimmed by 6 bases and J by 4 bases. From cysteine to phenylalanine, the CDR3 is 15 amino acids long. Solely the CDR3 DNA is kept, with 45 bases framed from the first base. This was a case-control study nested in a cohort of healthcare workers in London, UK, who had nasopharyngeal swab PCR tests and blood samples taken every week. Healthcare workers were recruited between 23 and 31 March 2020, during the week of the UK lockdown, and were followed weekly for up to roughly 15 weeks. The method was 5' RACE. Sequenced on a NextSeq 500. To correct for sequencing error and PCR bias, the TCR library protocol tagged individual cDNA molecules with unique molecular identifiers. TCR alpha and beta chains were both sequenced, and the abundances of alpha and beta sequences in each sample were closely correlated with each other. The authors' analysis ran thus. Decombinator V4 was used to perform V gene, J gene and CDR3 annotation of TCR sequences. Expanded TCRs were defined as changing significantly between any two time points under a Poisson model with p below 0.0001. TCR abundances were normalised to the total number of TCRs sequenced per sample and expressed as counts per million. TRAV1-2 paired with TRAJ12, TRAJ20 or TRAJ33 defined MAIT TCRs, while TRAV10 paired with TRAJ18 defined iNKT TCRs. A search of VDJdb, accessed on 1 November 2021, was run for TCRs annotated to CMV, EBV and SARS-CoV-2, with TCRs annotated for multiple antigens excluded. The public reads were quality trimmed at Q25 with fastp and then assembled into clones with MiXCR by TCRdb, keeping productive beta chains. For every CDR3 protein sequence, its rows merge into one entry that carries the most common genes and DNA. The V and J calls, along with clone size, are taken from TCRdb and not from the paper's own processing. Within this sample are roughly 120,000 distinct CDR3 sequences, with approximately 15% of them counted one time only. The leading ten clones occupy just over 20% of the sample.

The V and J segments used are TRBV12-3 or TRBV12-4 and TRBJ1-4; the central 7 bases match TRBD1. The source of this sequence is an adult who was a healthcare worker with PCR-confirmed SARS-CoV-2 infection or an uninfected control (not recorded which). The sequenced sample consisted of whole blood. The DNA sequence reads TGTGCCAGCAGGCGTCAGGGGGGCGTTAATGAAAAACTGTTTTTT. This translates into CASRRQGGVNEKLFF.